The sequence of this T cell receptor (beta chain) was determined in a study of cytomegalovirus exposure and HLA in healthy donors. Researchers ran the PCR with 60 Vbeta and 13 Jbeta primers. Authors' processing steps: Around 12 million of tens of millions of unique TCR beta chains were shared, per a later count. The protocol was immunoSEQ multiplex PCR, while the TCRdb copy is restricted to in-frame clones and leaves out a portion. V and J calls and clone size are as listed in that table; D and trimming were resolved from the DNA. The table includes 100,000 or so clones, 70% to 80% detected once. Of note for this clone: Antigen: not known.

Study-wide results and caveats: The authors enumerated roughly 180 TCR beta chains as linked to cytomegalovirus. Follow-up analysis seemed to connect common viral pathogens with several of the most significant clusters identified.

V lost 5 bases and J 7 bases, leaving 14 bases between the germline ends. CDR1 and CDR2 (germline): SGHTA, FQGNSA. The CDR3 extends over 14 amino acids. Sequencing used PBMCs. The genes are TRBV7-2 and TRBJ2-2, with a tentative D call TRBD1 (5 bases). The source of this sequence is a woman between 40 and 55 years old in good health and CMV-seronegative. CDR3 residues: CASSMTDTLGELFF. The CDR3, as DNA: TGTGCCAGCAGCATGACGGACACCCTCGGGGAGCTGTTTTTT.